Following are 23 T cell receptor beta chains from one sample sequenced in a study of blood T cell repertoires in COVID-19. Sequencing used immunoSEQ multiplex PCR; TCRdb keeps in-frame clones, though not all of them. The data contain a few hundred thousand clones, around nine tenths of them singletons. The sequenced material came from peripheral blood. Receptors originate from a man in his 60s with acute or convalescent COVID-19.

CDR3 sequence: CATSSFPPVLNTEAFF. The CDR3 nucleotides are TGTGCCACCAGCAGTTTTCCCCCTGTATTGAACACTGAAGCTTTCTTT. V and J are TRBV15 and TRBJ1-1; D is undetermined. The germline V and J ends were trimmed by 3 bases and 0 bases, with 14 bases remaining between them. CDR1 is LNHNV and CDR2 is YYDKDF in the germline V gene (reference sequence). This CDR3 contains 16 residues.

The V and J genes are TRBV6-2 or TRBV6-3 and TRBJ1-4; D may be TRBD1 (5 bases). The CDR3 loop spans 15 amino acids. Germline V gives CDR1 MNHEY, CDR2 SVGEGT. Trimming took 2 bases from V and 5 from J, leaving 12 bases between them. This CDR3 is CASSYGAQLNEKLFF. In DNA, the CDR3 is TGTGCCAGCAGTTACGGGGCCCAGCTGAATGAAAAACTGTTTTTT.

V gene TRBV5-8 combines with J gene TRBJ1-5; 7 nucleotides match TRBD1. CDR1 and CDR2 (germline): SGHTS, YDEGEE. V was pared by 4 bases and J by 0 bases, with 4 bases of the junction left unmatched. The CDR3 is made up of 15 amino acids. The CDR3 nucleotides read TGTGCCAGCAGCCCGGGACAGAATAGCAATCAGCCCCAGCATTTT. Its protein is CASSPGQNSNQPQHF.

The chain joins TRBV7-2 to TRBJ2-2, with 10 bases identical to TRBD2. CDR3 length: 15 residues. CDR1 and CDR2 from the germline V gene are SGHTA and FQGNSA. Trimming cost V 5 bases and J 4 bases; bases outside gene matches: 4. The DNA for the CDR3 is TGTGCCAGCAGCCCGGGACTAGCGAGCACCGGGGAGCTGTTTTTT. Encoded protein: CASSPGLASTGELFF.

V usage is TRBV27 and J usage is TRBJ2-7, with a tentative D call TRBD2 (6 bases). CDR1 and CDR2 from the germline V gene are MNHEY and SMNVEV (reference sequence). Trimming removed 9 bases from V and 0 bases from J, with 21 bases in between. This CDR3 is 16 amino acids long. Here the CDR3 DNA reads TGTGCCAGTAGCCGTCTAGGCGGGACGCTCTCCTACGAGCAGTACTTC. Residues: CASSRLGGTLSYEQYF.

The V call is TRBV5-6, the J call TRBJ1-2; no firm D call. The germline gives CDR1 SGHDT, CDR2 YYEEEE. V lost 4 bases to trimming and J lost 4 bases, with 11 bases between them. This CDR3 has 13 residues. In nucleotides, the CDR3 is TGTGCCAGCAGCCCCTCGGGGATCTATGGCTACACCTTC. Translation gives CASSPSGIYGYTF.

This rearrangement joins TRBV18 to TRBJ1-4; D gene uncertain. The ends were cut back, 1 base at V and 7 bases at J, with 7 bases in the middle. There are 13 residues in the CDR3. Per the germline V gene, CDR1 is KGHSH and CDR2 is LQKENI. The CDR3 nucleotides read TGTGCCAGCTCACCACAGGGAGGTGAAAAACTGTTTTTT. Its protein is CASSPQGGEKLFF.

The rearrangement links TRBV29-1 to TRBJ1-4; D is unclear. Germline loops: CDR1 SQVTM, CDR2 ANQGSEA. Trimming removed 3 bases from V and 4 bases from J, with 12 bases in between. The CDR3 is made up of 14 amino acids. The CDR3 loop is CSVDVAGNNEKLFF. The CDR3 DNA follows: TGCAGCGTTGATGTGGCAGGCAATAATGAAAAACTGTTTTTT. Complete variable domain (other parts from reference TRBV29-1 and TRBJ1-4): SAVISQKPSRDICQRGTSLTIQCQVDSQVTMMFWYRQQPGQSLTLIATANQGSEATYESGFVIDKFPISRPNLTFSTLTVSNMSPEDSSIYLCSVDVAGNNEKLFFGSGTQLSVL.

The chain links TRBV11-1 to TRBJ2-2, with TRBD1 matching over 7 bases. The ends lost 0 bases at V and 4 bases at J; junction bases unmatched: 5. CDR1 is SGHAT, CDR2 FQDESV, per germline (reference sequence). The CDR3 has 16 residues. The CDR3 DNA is TGTGCCAGCAGCTTAGCGGTCAGGGGGAGCACCGGGGAGCTGTTTTTT. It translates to CASSLAVRGSTGELFF.

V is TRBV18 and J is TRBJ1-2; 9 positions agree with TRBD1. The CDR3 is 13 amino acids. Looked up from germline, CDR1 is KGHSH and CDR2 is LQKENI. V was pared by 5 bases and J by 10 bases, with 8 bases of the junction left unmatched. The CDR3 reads CASSGTGTGNYTF. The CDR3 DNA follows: TGTGCCAGCTCAGGGACGGGGACAGGGAACTACACCTTC.

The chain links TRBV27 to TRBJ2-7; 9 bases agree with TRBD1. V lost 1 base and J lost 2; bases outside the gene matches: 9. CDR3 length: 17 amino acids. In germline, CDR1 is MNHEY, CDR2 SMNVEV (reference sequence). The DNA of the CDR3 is TGTGCCAGCAGTTTATGGGGCAGGGGACAGGGCCCCTACGAGCAGTACTTC. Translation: CASSLWGRGQGPYEQYF.

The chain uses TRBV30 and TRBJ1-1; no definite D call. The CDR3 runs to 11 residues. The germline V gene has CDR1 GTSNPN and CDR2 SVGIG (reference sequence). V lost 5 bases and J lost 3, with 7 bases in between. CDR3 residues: CAWGEDTEAFF. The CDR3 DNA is TGTGCCTGGGGGGAGGACACTGAAGCTTTCTTT. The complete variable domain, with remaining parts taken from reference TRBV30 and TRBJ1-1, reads SQTIHQWPATLVQPVGSPLSLECTVEGTSNPNLYWYRQAAGRGLQLLFYSVGIGQISSEVPQNLSASRPQDRQFILSSKKLLLSDSGFYLCAWGEDTEAFFGQGTRLTVV.

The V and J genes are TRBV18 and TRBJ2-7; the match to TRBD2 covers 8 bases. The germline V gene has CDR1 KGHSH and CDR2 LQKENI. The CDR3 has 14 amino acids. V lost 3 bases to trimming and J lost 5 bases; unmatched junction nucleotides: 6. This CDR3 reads CASSPIGGGDEQYF. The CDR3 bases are TGTGCCAGCTCACCGATCGGGGGGGGTGACGAGCAGTACTTC.

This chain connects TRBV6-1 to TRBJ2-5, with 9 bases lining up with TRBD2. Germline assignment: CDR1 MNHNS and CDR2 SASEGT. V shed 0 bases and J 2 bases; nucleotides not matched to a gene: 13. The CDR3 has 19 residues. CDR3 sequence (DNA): TGTGCCAGCAGTGAAGCGTCGACAAATCTAGCGGGGAGGCAAGAGACCCAGTACTTC. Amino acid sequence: CASSEASTNLAGRQETQYF.

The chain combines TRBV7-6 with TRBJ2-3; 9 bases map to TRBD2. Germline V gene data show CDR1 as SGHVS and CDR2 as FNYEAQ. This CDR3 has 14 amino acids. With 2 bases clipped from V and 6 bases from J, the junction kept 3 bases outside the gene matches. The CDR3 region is CASSLRLAGDTQYF. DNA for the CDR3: TGTGCCAGCAGCTTAAGGCTAGCGGGGGATACGCAGTATTTT.

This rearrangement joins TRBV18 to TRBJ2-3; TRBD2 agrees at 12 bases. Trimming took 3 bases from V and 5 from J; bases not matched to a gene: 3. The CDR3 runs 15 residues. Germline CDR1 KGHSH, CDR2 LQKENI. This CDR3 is CASSPRTSGKDTQYF. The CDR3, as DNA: TGTGCCAGCTCACCCCGGACTAGCGGGAAAGATACGCAGTATTTT.

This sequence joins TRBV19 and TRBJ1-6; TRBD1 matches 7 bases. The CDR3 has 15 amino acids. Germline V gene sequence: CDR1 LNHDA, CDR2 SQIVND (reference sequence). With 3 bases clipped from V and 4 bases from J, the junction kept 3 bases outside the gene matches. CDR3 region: CASSISGQYNSPLHF. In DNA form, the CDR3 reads TGTGCCAGTAGTATTTCGGGACAGTATAATTCACCCCTCCACTTT.

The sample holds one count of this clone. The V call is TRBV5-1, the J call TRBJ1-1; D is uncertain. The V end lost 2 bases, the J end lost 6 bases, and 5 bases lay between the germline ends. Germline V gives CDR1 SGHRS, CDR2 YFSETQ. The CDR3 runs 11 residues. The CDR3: CASSFGAEAFF. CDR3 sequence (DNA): TGCGCCAGCAGCTTCGGGGCTGAAGCTTTCTTT.

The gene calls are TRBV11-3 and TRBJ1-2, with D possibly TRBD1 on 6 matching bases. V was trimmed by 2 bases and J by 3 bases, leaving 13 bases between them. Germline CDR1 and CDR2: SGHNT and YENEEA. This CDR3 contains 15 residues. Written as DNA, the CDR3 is TGTGCCAGCAGCTTACTATACAGGGCCCACTATGGCTACACCTTC. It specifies CASSLLYRAHYGYTF.

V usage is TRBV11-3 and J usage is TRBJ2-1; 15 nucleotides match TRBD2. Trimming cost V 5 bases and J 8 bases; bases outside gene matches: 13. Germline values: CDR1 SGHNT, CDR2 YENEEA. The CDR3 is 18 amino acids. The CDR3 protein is CASSPGLAGGLRVDEQFF. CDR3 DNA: TGTGCCAGCAGCCCCGGACTAGCGGGGGGGCTTAGGGTGGATGAGCAGTTCTTC.

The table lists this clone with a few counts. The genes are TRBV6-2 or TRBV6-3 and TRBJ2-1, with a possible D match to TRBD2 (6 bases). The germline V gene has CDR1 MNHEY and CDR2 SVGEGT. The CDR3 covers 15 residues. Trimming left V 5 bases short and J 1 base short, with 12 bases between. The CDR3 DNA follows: TGTGCCAGCAGTCCGACTAGTCAATCCTACAATGAGCAGTTCTTC. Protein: CASSPTSQSYNEQFF.

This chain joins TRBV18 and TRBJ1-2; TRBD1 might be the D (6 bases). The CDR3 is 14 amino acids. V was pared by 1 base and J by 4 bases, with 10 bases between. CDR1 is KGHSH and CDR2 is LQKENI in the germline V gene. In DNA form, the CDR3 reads TGTGCCAGCTCACCACTTCGGGACATCTATGGCTACACCTTC. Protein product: CASSPLRDIYGYTF.

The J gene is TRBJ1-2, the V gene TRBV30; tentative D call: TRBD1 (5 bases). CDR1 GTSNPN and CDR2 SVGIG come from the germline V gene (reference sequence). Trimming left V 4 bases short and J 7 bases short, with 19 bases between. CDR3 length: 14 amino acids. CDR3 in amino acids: CAWNRLGAGGGYTF. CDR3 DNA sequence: TGTGCCTGGAACCGACTCGGAGCCGGGGGTGGCTACACCTTC.